Listed below are T cell receptor beta chains from one sample, sequenced in a study of OX40 agonist ivuxolimab in advanced cancers. Clones were sequenced by immunoSEQ multiplex PCR, and TCRdb holds only the in-frame ones, with some missing. Found here are around 46,000 clones, roughly 90% of them singletons; the top ten hold around 11%. The sample was CD4+ or CD8+ T cells sorted from blood, taken in a trial of the OX40 agonist ivuxolimab. The receptors originated from an adult with an advanced solid tumor such as melanoma, head and neck, liver or kidney cancer. Both conserved end residues are trimmed from each CDR3.

TRBV10-3	TRBJ1-1	10	AIINSASEAF
TRBV7-9	TRBJ2-7	13	ASSPGQGAKYEQY
TRBV6-5	TRBJ2-7	11	ASSLGGAGEQY
TRBV27	TRBJ1-2	11	ASSPTSVYGYT
TRBV5-6	TRBJ2-5	11	ASSSTGGGTQY
TRBV29-1	TRBJ2-1	10	SVRASHNEQF
TRBV19	TRBJ1-1	15	ASSTARGQGAGTEAF
TRBV5-1	TRBJ2-7	10	ASSGQGYEQY
TRBV6-4	TRBJ2-6	14	ASSDAGYSGANVLT
TRBV9	TRBJ2-2	13	ASSPSSGPTGELF
TRBV7-3	TRBJ1-2	12	ASSSTGGGYGYT
TRBV7-9	TRBJ1-1	11	ASSGMRGTEAF
TRBV13	TRBJ2-3	14	ASSHWGRGKEDTQY